The source of this T cell receptor beta chain is a study of early T cells in non-severe SARS-CoV-2 infection. TCRdb redid the calling of the 5' RACE reads with MiXCR, one entry per CDR3 protein. The table includes around 83,000 distinct CDR3 sequences, 8.5% to 12% detected once. This clonotype was observed at least ten times. This specimen consisted of whole blood, obtained at baseline. This sequence originates from an adult who was a healthcare worker with PCR-confirmed SARS-CoV-2 infection or an uninfected control (not recorded which).

The CDR3 sequence is CSARGGGTSSYNEQFF. In DNA form, the CDR3 reads TGCAGTGCTAGAGGGGGAGGGACGAGCTCCTACAATGAGCAGTTCTTC. The rearrangement links TRBV20-1 to TRBJ2-1; 7 nucleotides agree with TRBD2. Germline V gene data show CDR1 as DFQATT and CDR2 as SNEGSKA (reference sequence). With V trimmed by 1 base and J by 0 bases, 6 bases remained unmatched. The length of the CDR3 is 16 residues.